This T cell receptor beta chain is from a study of CD8+ T cells in alopecia areata. The CDR3 has 15 residues. Trimming at V came to 3 bases and at J to 8 bases, leaving 7 bases not matched to a gene. Germline-derived CDR1 and CDR2 are GTSNPN and SVGIG (reference sequence). Sequencing used cDNA as its template, made by extracting RNA and reverse transcribing it. Data came from immunoSEQ multiplex PCR; TCRdb stores just in-frame clones and leaves some out. The table shows around 300,000 clones, with about 62% occurring only once. Described treatment: oral pan-JAK inhibitor, 5-10 mg twice daily. The TCR was taken from a human donor with alopecia areata. This material consisted of CD4+ T cells sorted from blood, taken at roughly week 53, from a patient treated with tofacitinib. V is TRBV30 and J is TRBJ1-6; 10 nucleotides match TRBD1. The CDR3 sequence: CAWRGRTGGYSPLHF. In nucleotides, the CDR3 is TGTGCCTGGAGGGGACGGACAGGGGGTTATTCACCCCTCCACTTT.